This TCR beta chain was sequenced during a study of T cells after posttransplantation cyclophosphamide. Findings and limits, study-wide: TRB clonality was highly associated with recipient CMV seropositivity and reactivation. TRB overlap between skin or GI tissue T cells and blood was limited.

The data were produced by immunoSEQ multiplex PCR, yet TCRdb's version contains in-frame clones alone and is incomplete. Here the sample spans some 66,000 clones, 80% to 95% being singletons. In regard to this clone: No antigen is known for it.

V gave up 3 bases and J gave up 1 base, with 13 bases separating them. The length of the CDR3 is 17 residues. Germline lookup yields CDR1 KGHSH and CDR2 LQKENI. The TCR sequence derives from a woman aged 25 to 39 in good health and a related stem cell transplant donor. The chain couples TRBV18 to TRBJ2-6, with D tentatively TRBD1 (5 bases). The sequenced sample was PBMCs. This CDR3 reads CASSPWGGSSGANVLTF. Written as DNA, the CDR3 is TGTGCCAGCTCACCGTGGGGCGGTTCATCTGGGGCCAACGTCCTGACTTTC. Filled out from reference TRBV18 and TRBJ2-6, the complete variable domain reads NAGVMQNPRHLVRRRGQEARLRCSPMKGHSHVYWYRQLPEEGLKFMVYLQKENIIDESGMPKERFSAEFPKEGPSILRIQQVVRGDSAAYFCASSPWGGSSGANVLTFGAGSRLTVL.